The clone carrying this T cell receptor (beta chain) occurred once. Its antigen remains unknown. Researchers ran the PCR with 60 Vbeta and 13 Jbeta primers. The data were produced by immunoSEQ multiplex PCR, yet TCRdb's version contains in-frame clones alone and is incomplete. The sample records fewer than 250,000 clones, approximately 83% being singletons. These data originate in a study of cytomegalovirus exposure and HLA in healthy donors. Overall study findings and caveats: Analyses of presence and absence presupposed an approximately uniform sequencing depth across donors. Immune exposure was documented only through CMV serostatus.

The CDR3 consists of 16 residues. CDR1 MNHEY and CDR2 SMNVEV come from the germline V gene (reference sequence). Trimming took off 7 bases at V and 2 bases at J, with 20 bases between the two ends. The chain employs TRBV27 and TRBJ1-2; D gene ambiguous. This TCR derives from a boy between 2 and 10 years old in good health and CMV-seronegative. What was sequenced was PBMCs. The CDR3 sequence: CASTPPGLQSNYGYTF. CDR3 nucleotides: TGTGCCAGCACCCCACCGGGGTTGCAGAGCAACTATGGCTACACCTTC.